This T cell receptor (beta chain) is from a study of PD-L1 blockade in urothelial cancer. CDR1 and CDR2 from the germline V gene are SGHDN and FVKESK. The CDR3 length is 13 residues. V lost 0 bases to trimming and J lost 8 bases, with 8 bases between them. The sample's time point: pretreatment peripheral blood. Assay used: immunoSEQ multiplex PCR; TCRdb lists only in-frame clones, some missing. The data hold 98,000 or so clones, with around 87% observed a single time. V is TRBV14 and J is TRBJ2-1; the D gene is possibly TRBD1 (5 bases). The receptor was isolated from a man aged 60 to 75 with urothelial cancer. The sequencing here drew on PBMCs, taken around atezolizumab (anti-PD-L1) treatment. CDR3 DNA sequence: TGTGCCAGCAGCCAAGACAGGGTCTATGAGCAGTTCTTC. Its translation: CASSQDRVYEQFF.